Presented here are 2 T cell receptor beta chains from one specimen sequenced in a study of graft-versus-host responses after intestinal transplantation. Antigens of these TCRs are unknown. The assay was immunoSEQ multiplex PCR, and TCRdb's table has in-frame clones only and misses some. Here the sample spans about 71,000 clones, 90% to 95% being singletons. The material sequenced was unstimulated CD8+ T cells sorted from spleen or lymph node cells, taken before intestinal transplant. Source of these receptors: a human donor who received an intestinal transplant.

The chain uses TRBV7-9 and TRBJ2-1, with D uncertain. The CDR3 is made up of 15 amino acids. The V and J ends lost 5 bases and 0 bases respectively, with 11 bases between them. CDR1 and CDR2 from the germline V gene are SEHNR and FQNEAQ (reference sequence). The CDR3 DNA reads TGTGCCAGCAGCCCGGCTCCGAGCTCCTACAATGAGCAGTTCTTC. Translation: CASSPAPSSYNEQFF.

CDR3 DNA sequence: TGTGCCAGCAGCGTAGCGGCTATAGGTGTGTACGAGCAGTACTTC. Its protein is CASSVAAIGVYEQYF. The V gene is TRBV9, the J gene TRBJ2-7; the D is unclear. V was cut by 0 bases and J by 4 bases, with 14 bases left in between. The germline CDR1 and CDR2 sequences are SGDLS and YYNGEE. CDR3 length: 15 amino acids.